What follows are 24 T cell receptor beta chains derived from one specimen sequenced in a study of T cell responses to AZD1222 COVID-19 vaccine. Repertoires were generated with immunoSEQ multiplex PCR, while TCRdb's copy carries only in-frame clones and drops some. The sample comprises about 100,000 clones, about 89% of which are singletons, and 4% to 4.5% rests with the top ten. This sample comprised peripheral blood, obtained on day 0 of MenACWY control vaccination. The receptors come from an adult in good health.

The CDR3 here is CASSPTGGFNQPQHF. The CDR3, as DNA: TGCGCCAGCAGCCCGACAGGGGGCTTCAATCAGCCCCAGCATTTT. The chain links TRBV5-1 to TRBJ1-5; TRBD1 matches 10 bases. The CDR3 consists of 15 residues. Unmatched junction bases numbered 4, after V lost 4 bases and J lost 3 bases. Germline values: CDR1 SGHRS, CDR2 YFSETQ.

J is TRBJ1-2 and V is TRBV11-2, with 8 bases lining up with TRBD1. The junction had 13 bases not matched to a gene; V was cut back by 2 bases and J by 8 bases. Germline V gene sequence: CDR1 SGHAT, CDR2 FQNNGV. The CDR3 spans 16 residues. The CDR3 reads CASSLLVAGGTEGYTF. The CDR3 nucleotides are TGTGCCAGCAGCTTACTCGTAGCAGGGGGCACGGAGGGCTACACCTTC. The entire variable domain, with the rest obtained from reference TRBV11-2 and TRBJ1-2, is as follows: EAGVAQSPRYKIIEKRQSVAFWCNPISGHATLYWYQQILGQGPKLLIQFQNNGVVDDSQLPKDRFSAERLKGVDSTLKIQPAKLEDSAVYLCASSLLVAGGTEGYTFGSGTRLTVV.

V usage is TRBV27 and J usage is TRBJ2-7; perhaps TRBD2 as D (6 bases). Germline-derived CDR1 and CDR2 are MNHEY and SMNVEV (reference sequence). With 6 bases removed from V and 5 bases from J, the gap between germline ends came to 14 bases. CDR3 size: 13 residues. This CDR3 is CASSRLGVHEQYF. The CDR3 region has the DNA TGTGCCAGCAGCCGACTAGGGGTGCACGAGCAGTACTTC.

The CDR3 loop is CARGVPGPYNSPLHF. CDR3 nucleotide sequence: TGTGCCAGGGGGGTCCCGGGTCCATATAATTCACCCCTCCACTTT. J is TRBJ1-6 and V is TRBV6-5; TRBD1 is a possible D gene (5 bases). Germline V CDR1 and CDR2: MNHEY, SVGAGI. The V gene lost 9 bases and the J gene lost 4 bases, with 16 bases spanning the gap. The CDR3 totals 15 residues.

The J gene is TRBJ1-6, the V gene TRBV6-2 or TRBV6-3, with D perhaps matching TRBD1 (5 bases). This CDR3 is built from 17 residues. Trimming took off 6 bases at V and 0 bases at J, with 15 bases between the two ends. Looked up from germline, CDR1 is MNHEY and CDR2 is SVGEGT. For the CDR3, the DNA is TGTGCCAGCAGCGCCGGGACCTCGAGCTCCTATAATTCACCCCTCCACTTT. Protein sequence: CASSAGTSSSYNSPLHF.

CDR3 amino acids: CASSVGRISNQPQHF. In DNA, the CDR3 is TGCGCCAGCAGTGTTGGACGGATTAGCAATCAGCCCCAGCATTTT. The genes are TRBV10-1 and TRBJ1-5; no firm D call. V shed 4 bases and J shed 0 bases, with 10 bases lying between them. This CDR3 has 15 residues. Germline assignment: CDR1 WNHNN and CDR2 SYGVQD (reference sequence).

The chain is built from TRBV7-9 and TRBJ2-2; D might be TRBD1 (5 bases). V lost 5 bases, J lost 5 bases, and 9 bases lay in between. The germline V gene has CDR1 SEHNR and CDR2 FQNEAQ (reference sequence). The length of the CDR3 is 13 residues. CDR3 bases: TGTGCCAGCAGCCAGGCAGGGACCGGGGAGCTGTTTTTT. Encoded protein: CASSQAGTGELFF.

The V call is TRBV28, the J call TRBJ1-6, with D unclear. Trimming took 5 bases from V and 0 from J, leaving 14 bases between them. This CDR3 has 17 amino acids. Germline-derived CDR1 and CDR2 are MDHEN and SYDVKM. The CDR3 loop is CASSTAFSGSYNSPLHF. The CDR3 nucleotides are TGTGCCAGCAGTACGGCGTTTTCGGGCTCCTATAATTCACCCCTCCACTTT.

This clone is judged medium-sized. The rearrangement links TRBV5-5 to TRBJ1-5, with D hard to call. CDR3 length: 15 amino acids. Trimming cost V 4 bases and J 9 bases, with 20 bases left between them. Germline V gene lookup returns CDR1 SGHKS and CDR2 YYEKEE (reference sequence). CDR3 sequence reads: CASSTASRMGGPQHF. For the CDR3, the DNA is TGTGCCAGCAGCACGGCCAGCAGGATGGGAGGGCCCCAGCATTTT.

CDR3: CASSIGQGGTDTQYF. The DNA of the CDR3 is TGCGCCAGCAGCATCGGACAGGGGGGCACAGATACGCAGTATTTT. This chain connects TRBV5-1 to TRBJ2-3, with 10 bases matching TRBD1. This CDR3 is 15 amino acids long. Germline loops: CDR1 SGHRS, CDR2 YFSETQ. V lost 4 bases to trimming and J lost 1 base; unmatched junction nucleotides: 3. Based on the CDR3 plus reference TRBV5-1 and TRBJ2-3, the full variable domain is KAGVTQTPRYLIKTRGQQVTLSCSPISGHRSVSWYQQTPGQGLQFLFEYFSETQRNKGNFPGRFSGRQFSNSRSEMNVSTLELGDSALYLCASSIGQGGTDTQYFGPGTRLTVL.

The CDR3 region is CASSSTTSGTGELFF. The CDR3 DNA follows: TGTGCCAGCAGCTCAACGACTAGCGGCACCGGGGAGCTGTTTTTT. The chain is built from TRBV7-2 and TRBJ2-2, with 9 bases that match TRBD2. The V and J ends lost 4 bases and 4 bases, in that order; junction bases with no gene match: 4. Germline lookup yields CDR1 SGHTA and CDR2 FQGNSA. The CDR3 extends over 15 amino acids.

V usage is TRBV18 and J usage is TRBJ2-1; D ambiguous. Germline V lookup: CDR1 KGHSH, CDR2 LQKENI. The CDR3 has 15 amino acids. Trimming took off 4 bases at V and 8 bases at J, with 18 bases between the two ends. CDR3 protein: CASSRQPAGGDEQFF. The CDR3 nucleotides are TGTGCCAGCTCACGGCAGCCCGCCGGCGGCGATGAGCAGTTCTTC.

The J gene is TRBJ1-2, the V gene TRBV7-9; 7 positions agree with TRBD1. Trimming cost V 5 bases and J 8 bases; bases outside gene matches: 8. This CDR3 has 13 residues. CDR1 is SEHNR, CDR2 FQNEAQ, per germline (reference sequence). As DNA, the CDR3 is TGTGCCAGCAGCATTGACAGGGAGGGAGGCTACACCTTC. Translating gives CASSIDREGGYTF.

The chain uses TRBV6-5 and TRBJ2-1; 10 nucleotides line up with TRBD2. The CDR3 is 14 amino acids. Per the germline V gene, CDR1 is MNHEY and CDR2 is SVGAGI. Losses at the gene ends were 6 bases for V and 6 bases for J; bases not matched to a gene: 5. The CDR3 sequence: CASRASGSINEQFF. As DNA, the CDR3 is TGTGCCAGCAGGGCTAGCGGGAGTATCAATGAGCAGTTCTTC.

The chain couples TRBV5-5 to TRBJ1-1; TRBD1 might be the D (6 bases). The CDR3 runs to 14 residues. Between the trimmed V and J ends, which lost 3 bases and 3 bases, there was a span of 12 bases. Per germline, CDR1 SGHKS and CDR2 YYEKEE (reference sequence). CDR3 residues: CASSSTTGYTEAFF. In DNA, the CDR3 is TGTGCCAGCAGCTCCACTACAGGGTACACTGAAGCTTTCTTT.

The chain joins TRBV9 to TRBJ2-2; D gene unclear. V shed 0 bases and J shed 9 bases, with 12 bases lying between them. CDR3 size: 14 residues. Looked up from germline, CDR1 is SGDLS and CDR2 is YYNGEE. CDR3: CASSVVSPPRELFF. The CDR3 DNA follows: TGTGCCAGCAGCGTAGTTTCCCCTCCCCGGGAGCTGTTTTTT. The whole variable domain, filled in from reference TRBV9 and TRBJ2-2, reads DSGVTQTPKHLITATGQRVTLRCSPRSGDLSVYWYQQSLDQGLQFLIQYYNGEERAKGNILERFSAQQFPDLHSELNLSSLELGDSALYFCASSVVSPPRELFFGEGSRLTVL.

The rearrangement joins TRBV27 to TRBJ1-1; unclear D gene. CDR1 is MNHEY, CDR2 SMNVEV, per germline (reference sequence). This CDR3 contains 13 residues. V was cut by 2 bases and J by 1 base, with 5 bases left in between. CDR3 region: CASSLNRNTEAFF. CDR3 coding DNA: TGTGCCAGCAGTTTAAACAGGAACACTGAAGCTTTCTTT.

The chain combines TRBV5-8 with TRBJ2-7; 9 bases are shared with TRBD1. J was trimmed by 6 bases and V by 4 bases; bases with no gene match: 11. CDR1 and CDR2 (germline): SGHTS, YDEGEE. This CDR3 spans 15 amino acids. CDR3 sequence reads: CASSRGRDRVGEQYF. As DNA, the CDR3 is TGTGCCAGCAGCCGCGGCCGGGACAGGGTAGGCGAGCAGTACTTC.

The chain is built from TRBV11-3 and TRBJ2-1; unclear D gene. Trimming shortened V by 2 bases and J by 7 bases, and 12 bases separated the two germline ends. The CDR3 spans 14 residues. The germline V gene encodes CDR1 SGHNT and CDR2 YENEEA. In nucleotides, the CDR3 is TGTGCCAGCAGCTTATCCGGCCGTTGGAATGAGCAGTTCTTC. This gives the protein CASSLSGRWNEQFF.

This rearrangement joins TRBV10-2 to TRBJ1-2, with TRBD1 matching 8 bases. This CDR3 contains 15 residues. The V and J ends lost 5 bases and 1 base, in that order; junction bases with no gene match: 6. Germline V gene lookup returns CDR1 WSHSY and CDR2 SAAADI. The chain's CDR3 is CASSPGQALNYGYTF. In DNA form, the CDR3 reads TGCGCCAGCAGTCCGGGACAGGCACTTAACTATGGCTACACCTTC.

This clone was found a few times. CDR3 sequence (DNA): TGTGCCAGCAGTGAAGCGCTTCGGTCTAATTCACCCCTCCACTTT. It translates to CASSEALRSNSPLHF. The chain is built from TRBV2 and TRBJ1-6; D is uncertain. This CDR3 is built from 15 residues. The germline V and J ends were trimmed by 0 bases and 6 bases, with 9 bases remaining between them. CDR1 SNHLY and CDR2 FYNNEI come from the germline V gene.

The gene calls are TRBV7-8 and TRBJ1-6; D call uncertain. Germline V gene sequence: CDR1 SGHVS, CDR2 FQNEAQ. Trimming took 5 bases from V and 5 from J, leaving 7 bases between them. The CDR3 extends over 13 amino acids. The chain's CDR3 is CASSMNHNSPLHF. For the CDR3, the DNA is TGTGCCAGCAGCATGAATCATAATTCACCCCTCCACTTT.

The chain couples TRBV2 to TRBJ1-2; D might be TRBD1 (5 bases). This CDR3 comprises 14 residues. Per the germline V gene, CDR1 is SNHLY and CDR2 is FYNNEI. The ends were cut back, 5 bases at V and 4 bases at J, with 14 bases in the middle. The CDR3 DNA reads TGTGCCAGCAGTACTCAACCGCAGGGCTATGGCTACACCTTC. Its protein product is CASSTQPQGYGYTF.

The table lists this clone with a count of one. The V and J genes are TRBV25-1 and TRBJ2-1, with 9 bases lining up with TRBD2. CDR1 MGHDK and CDR2 SYGVNS come from the germline V gene. The CDR3 is 15 residues long. Trimming took 1 base from V and 8 from J; bases not matched to a gene: 6. The CDR3 protein is CASSEFAGGPHEQFF. Written as DNA, the CDR3 is TGTGCCAGCAGTGAATTTGCGGGAGGGCCCCATGAGCAGTTCTTC.